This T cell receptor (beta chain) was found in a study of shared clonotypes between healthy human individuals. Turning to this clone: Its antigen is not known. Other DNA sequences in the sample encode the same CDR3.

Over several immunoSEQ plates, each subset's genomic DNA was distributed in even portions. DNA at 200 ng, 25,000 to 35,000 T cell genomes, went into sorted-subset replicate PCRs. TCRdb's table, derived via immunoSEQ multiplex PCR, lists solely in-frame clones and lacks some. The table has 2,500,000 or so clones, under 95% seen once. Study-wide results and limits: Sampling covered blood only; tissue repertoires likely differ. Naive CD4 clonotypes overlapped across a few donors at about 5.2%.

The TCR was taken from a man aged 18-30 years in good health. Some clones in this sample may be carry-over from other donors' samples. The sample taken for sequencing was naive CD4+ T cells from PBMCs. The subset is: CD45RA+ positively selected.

CDR3 region: CASSLVPGAGNTIYF. The CDR3 coding sequence is TGCGCCAGCAGCTTGGTACCCGGGGCTGGAAACACCATATATTTT. The rearrangement joins TRBV5-1 to TRBJ1-3, with D unresolved. Germline loops: CDR1 SGHRS, CDR2 YFSETQ. Trimming stripped 0 bases from V and 2 bases from J, with 9 bases between. The CDR3 covers 15 residues.